This TCR beta chain was sequenced during a study of shared T cell receptors in the human thymus. About this clone itself: Mismatch with germline at one junction end may stem from a read error.

Only in-frame clones appear in the TCRdb table, and some are missing; sequencing was by immunoSEQ multiplex PCR. The data show hundreds of thousands of clones, over 75% seen once. CDR1 and CDR2 (germline): SSHAT, FNYEAQ (reference sequence). The CDR3 loop spans 16 amino acids. In addition, the sample was reused for a study of human thymus T cells. That publication notes: Donation was from healthy Finnish infants who were having corrective surgery that addressed congenital heart defects. Thymus specimens were resections from corrective heart surgery. Related work showed strongly overlapping thymic repertoires across unrelated individuals.

The chain recombines TRBV7-7 with TRBJ2-7; D is possibly TRBD2 (6 bases). The sequenced material came from thymocytes. The TCR was taken from a boy in the first two years of life with a congenital heart defect. The CDR3 spells CASSLGVGSEGHEQYF. In DNA form, the CDR3 reads TGTGCTAGCAGCTTAGGAGTTGGGTCGGAGGGACACGAGCAGTACTTC.